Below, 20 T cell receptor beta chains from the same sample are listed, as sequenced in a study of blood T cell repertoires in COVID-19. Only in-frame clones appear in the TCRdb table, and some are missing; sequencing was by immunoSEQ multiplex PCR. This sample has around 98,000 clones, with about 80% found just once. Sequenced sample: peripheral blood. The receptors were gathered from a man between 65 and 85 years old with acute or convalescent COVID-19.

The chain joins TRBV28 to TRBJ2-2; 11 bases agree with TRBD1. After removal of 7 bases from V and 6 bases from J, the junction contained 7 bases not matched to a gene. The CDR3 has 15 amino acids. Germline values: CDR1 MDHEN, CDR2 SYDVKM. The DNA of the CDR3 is TGTGCCAGCATCCAAGGGGGACAGGGGGCCGGGGAGCTGTTTTTT. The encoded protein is CASIQGGQGAGELFF.

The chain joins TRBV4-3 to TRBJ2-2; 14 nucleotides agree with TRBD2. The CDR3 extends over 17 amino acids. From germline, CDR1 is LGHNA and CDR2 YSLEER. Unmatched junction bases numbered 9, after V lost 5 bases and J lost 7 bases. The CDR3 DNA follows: TGCGCCAGCAGCGCCCGACTAGCGGGAGGGCCGGGCGGGGAGCTGTTTTTT. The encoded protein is CASSARLAGGPGGELFF.

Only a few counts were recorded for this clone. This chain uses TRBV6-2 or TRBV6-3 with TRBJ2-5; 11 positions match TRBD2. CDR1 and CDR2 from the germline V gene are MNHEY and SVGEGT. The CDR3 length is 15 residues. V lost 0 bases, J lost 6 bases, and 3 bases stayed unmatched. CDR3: CASSYSSGRAQTQYF. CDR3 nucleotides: TGTGCCAGCAGTTACTCTAGCGGGAGGGCCCAGACCCAGTACTTC.

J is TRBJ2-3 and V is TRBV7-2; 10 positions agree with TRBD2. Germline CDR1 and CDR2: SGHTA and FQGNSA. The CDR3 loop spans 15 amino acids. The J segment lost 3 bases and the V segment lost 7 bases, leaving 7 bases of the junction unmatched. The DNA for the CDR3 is TGTGCCAGCATCCCAGGACTAGCGGAAACAGATACGCAGTATTTT. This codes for CASIPGLAETDTQYF.

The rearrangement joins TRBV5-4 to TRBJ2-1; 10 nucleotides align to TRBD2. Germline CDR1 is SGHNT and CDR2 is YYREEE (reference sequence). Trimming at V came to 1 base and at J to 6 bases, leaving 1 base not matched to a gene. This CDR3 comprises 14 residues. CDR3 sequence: CASSLPSGSNEQFF. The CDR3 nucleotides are TGTGCCAGCAGCTTGCCTAGCGGGAGCAATGAGCAGTTCTTC.

The CDR3 DNA reads TGTGCCAGCAGGCGGGAGGGCCCCACAGATACGCAGTATTTT. This codes for CASRREGPTDTQYF. This chain connects TRBV27 to TRBJ2-3; 9 bases match TRBD2. The CDR3 loop spans 14 amino acids. J gave up 2 bases and V 6 bases, and 3 bases lay outside the gene matches. Germline V gene sequence: CDR1 MNHEY, CDR2 SMNVEV (reference sequence).

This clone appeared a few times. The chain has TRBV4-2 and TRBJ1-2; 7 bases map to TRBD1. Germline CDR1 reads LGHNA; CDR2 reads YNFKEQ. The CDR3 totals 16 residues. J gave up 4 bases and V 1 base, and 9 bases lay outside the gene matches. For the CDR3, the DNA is TGTGCCAGCAGCCAAGGGGGACAGCTACCCCTCTATGGCTACACCTTC. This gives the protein CASSQGGQLPLYGYTF.

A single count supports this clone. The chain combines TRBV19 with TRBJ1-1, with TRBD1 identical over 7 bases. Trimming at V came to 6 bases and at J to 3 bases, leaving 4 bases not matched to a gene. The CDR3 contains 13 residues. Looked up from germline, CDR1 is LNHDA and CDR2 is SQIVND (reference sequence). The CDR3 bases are TGTGCCAGTAGCAGACAGGGAGACACTGAAGCTTTCTTT. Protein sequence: CASSRQGDTEAFF.

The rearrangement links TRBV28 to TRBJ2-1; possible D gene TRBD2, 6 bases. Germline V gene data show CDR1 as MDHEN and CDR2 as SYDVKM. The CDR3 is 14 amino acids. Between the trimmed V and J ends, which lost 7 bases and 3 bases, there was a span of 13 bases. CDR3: CASKTSRNYNEQFF. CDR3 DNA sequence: TGTGCCAGCAAAACTAGCCGAAACTACAATGAGCAGTTCTTC.

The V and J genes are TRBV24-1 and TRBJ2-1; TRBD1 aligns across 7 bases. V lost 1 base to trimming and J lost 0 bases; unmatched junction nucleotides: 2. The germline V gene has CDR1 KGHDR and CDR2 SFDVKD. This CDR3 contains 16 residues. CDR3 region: CATSDFGTVSYNEQFF. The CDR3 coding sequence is TGTGCCACCAGTGATTTTGGGACAGTCTCCTACAATGAGCAGTTCTTC.

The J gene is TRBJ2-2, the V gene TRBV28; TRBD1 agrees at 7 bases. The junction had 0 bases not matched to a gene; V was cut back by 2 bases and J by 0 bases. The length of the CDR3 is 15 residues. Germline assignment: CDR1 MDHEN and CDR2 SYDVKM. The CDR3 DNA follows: TGTGCCAGCAGTTTAGGACAGGCGAACACCGGGGAGCTGTTTTTT. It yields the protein CASSLGQANTGELFF.

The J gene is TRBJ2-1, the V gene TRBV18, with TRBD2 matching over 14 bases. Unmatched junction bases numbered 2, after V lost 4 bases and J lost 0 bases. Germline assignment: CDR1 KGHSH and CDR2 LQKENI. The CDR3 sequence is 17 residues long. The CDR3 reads CASSHGTSGSSYNEQFF. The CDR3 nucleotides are TGTGCCAGCTCACACGGGACTAGCGGGAGCTCCTACAATGAGCAGTTCTTC. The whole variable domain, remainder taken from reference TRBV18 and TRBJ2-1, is NAGVMQNPRHLVRRRGQEARLRCSPMKGHSHVYWYRQLPEEGLKFMVYLQKENIIDESGMPKERFSAEFPKEGPSILRIQQVVRGDSAAYFCASSHGTSGSSYNEQFFGPGTRLTVL.

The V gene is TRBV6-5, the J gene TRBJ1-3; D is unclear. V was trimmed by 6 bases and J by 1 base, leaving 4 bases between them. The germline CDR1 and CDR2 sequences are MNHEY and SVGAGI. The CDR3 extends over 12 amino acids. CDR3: CASRSSGNTIYF. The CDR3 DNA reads TGTGCCAGCAGATCATCTGGAAACACCATATATTTT.

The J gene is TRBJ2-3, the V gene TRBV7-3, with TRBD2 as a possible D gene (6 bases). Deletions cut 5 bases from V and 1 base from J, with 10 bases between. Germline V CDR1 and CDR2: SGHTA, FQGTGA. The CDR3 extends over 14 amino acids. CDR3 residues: CASSESSGTDTQYF. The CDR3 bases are TGTGCCAGCAGCGAGTCTAGCGGCACAGATACGCAGTATTTT.

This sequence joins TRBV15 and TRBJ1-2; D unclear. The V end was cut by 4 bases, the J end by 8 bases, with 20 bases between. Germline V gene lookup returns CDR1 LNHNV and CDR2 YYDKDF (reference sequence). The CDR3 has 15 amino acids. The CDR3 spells CATSKPPPNLRGYTF. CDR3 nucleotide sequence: TGTGCCACCAGCAAGCCCCCCCCGAACTTGAGGGGCTACACCTTC.

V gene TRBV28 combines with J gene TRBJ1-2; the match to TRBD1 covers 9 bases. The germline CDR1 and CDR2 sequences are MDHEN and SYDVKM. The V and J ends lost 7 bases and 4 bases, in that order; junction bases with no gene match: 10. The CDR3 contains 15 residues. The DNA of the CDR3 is TGTGCCAGCACCGAGGGTACAGGGGGCGTCTATGGCTACACCTTC. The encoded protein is CASTEGTGGVYGYTF.

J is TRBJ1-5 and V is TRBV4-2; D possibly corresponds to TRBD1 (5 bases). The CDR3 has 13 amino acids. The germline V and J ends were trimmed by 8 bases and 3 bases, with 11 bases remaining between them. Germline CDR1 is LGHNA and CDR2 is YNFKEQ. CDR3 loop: CASAQGVNQPQHF. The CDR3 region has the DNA TGTGCCAGCGCCCAGGGAGTCAATCAGCCCCAGCATTTT.

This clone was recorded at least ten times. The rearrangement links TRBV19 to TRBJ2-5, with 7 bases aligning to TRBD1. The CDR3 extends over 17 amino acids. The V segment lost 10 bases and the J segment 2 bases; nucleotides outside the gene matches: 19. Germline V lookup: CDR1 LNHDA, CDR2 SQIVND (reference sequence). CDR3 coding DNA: TGTGCCACCCCCCAAAGGGAAACGGGACAGCTGCAAGAGACCCAGTACTTC. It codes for CATPQRETGQLQETQYF.

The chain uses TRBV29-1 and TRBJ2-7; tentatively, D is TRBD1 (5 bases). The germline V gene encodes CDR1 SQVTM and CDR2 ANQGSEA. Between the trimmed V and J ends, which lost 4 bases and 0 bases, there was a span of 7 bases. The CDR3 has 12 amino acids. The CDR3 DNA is TGCAGCGTTGCACAGGCCTCCTACGAGCAGTACTTC. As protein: CSVAQASYEQYF.

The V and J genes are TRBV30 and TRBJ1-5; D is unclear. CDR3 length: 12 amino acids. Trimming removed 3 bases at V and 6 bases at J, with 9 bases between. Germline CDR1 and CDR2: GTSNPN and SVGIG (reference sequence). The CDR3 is CAWRSPPQPQHF. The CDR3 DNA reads TGTGCCTGGAGGTCTCCCCCTCAGCCCCAGCATTTT.